This TCR beta chain was sequenced for a study of PD-1 blockade in classical Hodgkin lymphoma. This table comes from immunoSEQ multiplex PCR, and its TCRdb copy is limited to in-frame clones, with some not included. The data contain more than 25,000 clones, about nine tenths of them singletons. Overall study findings and caveats: CD4+ TCR diversity climbed significantly by C4D1, unlike CD8+ TCR diversity. Complete responders' baseline diversity resembled that of newly diagnosed patients. Relapsed/refractory patients reportedly had lower baseline diversity than newly diagnosed patients.

Only one count was recorded for this clone. The antigen remains undetermined. All the patients suffered relapse after autologous stem cell transplantation, and brentuximab vedotin exposure differed. CDR1 and CDR2 (germline): MNHNY, SVGAGI (reference sequence). The V segment lost 7 bases and the J segment 3 bases; nucleotides outside the gene matches: 6. The CDR3 covers 14 residues. This TCR was recovered from a human donor with classical Hodgkin lymphoma. The chain combines TRBV6-6 with TRBJ2-1; 7 bases map to TRBD1. Source: peripheral blood mononuclear cells (PBMCs), taken at baseline. CDR3 amino acids: CASTGSGGYNEQFF. The CDR3 nucleotides read TGTGCCAGCACTGGGTCAGGGGGCTACAATGAGCAGTTCTTC.